The 6 T cell receptor beta chains presented below share a single source sample, sequenced in a study of blood T cell repertoires in COVID-19. Measured with immunoSEQ multiplex PCR; TCRdb has only the in-frame clones, and not every one. The sample lists about 69,000 clones; roughly 80% were seen once. The sample comprised peripheral blood. Receptors were obtained from a woman aged 80 or over with acute or convalescent COVID-19.

The CDR3 is CASSIESQEYNEQFF. The CDR3 nucleotides read TGTGCCAGTAGTATAGAATCCCAGGAATACAATGAGCAGTTCTTC. The chain uses TRBV19 and TRBJ2-1; no firm D call. V was shortened by 0 bases and J by 4 bases, with 10 bases between the two germline ends. This CDR3 has 15 amino acids. CDR1 and CDR2 (germline): LNHDA, SQIVND (reference sequence).

This sequence joins TRBV24-1 and TRBJ1-5; 9 bases are shared with TRBD1. This CDR3 comprises 16 residues. Per the germline V gene, CDR1 is KGHDR and CDR2 is SFDVKD. V lost 3 bases to trimming and J lost 2 bases; unmatched junction nucleotides: 4. The CDR3 DNA reads TGTGCCACCAGTGATACAGGGGGCTTGGGCAATCAGCCCCAGCATTTT. It translates to CATSDTGGLGNQPQHF.

This chain uses TRBV5-1 with TRBJ2-6; D ambiguous. V lost 1 base and J lost 0, with 11 bases in between. The CDR3 contains 17 residues. The germline V gene encodes CDR1 SGHRS and CDR2 YFSETQ. The CDR3 nucleotides are TGCGCCAGCAGCTTGACAGACCCCATCTCTGGGGCCAACGTCCTGACTTTC. Translation: CASSLTDPISGANVLTF.

This chain connects TRBV18 to TRBJ2-3, with D hard to call. The CDR3 length is 13 residues. The V end was cut by 5 bases, the J end by 0 bases, with 6 bases between. The V gene's germline CDR1 is KGHSH and CDR2 LQKENI. The CDR3 DNA sequence: TGTGCCAGCTCATCATTTAGCACAGATACGCAGTATTTT. Amino acids: CASSSFSTDTQYF.

This clone was recorded only once. The chain carries TRBV2 and TRBJ2-3, with D possibly matching TRBD1 (5 bases). Trimming pared 4 bases from V and 2 bases from J, leaving 13 bases between. This CDR3 has 15 residues. Germline loops: CDR1 SNHLY, CDR2 FYNNEI. The CDR3 nucleotides are TGTGCCAGCAGTGCCCGACAGCTAGACACAGATACGCAGTATTTT. Protein: CASSARQLDTDTQYF.

This clone was recorded only once. The V and J genes are TRBV30 and TRBJ1-1, with 8 positions matching TRBD1. V was pared by 0 bases and J by 5 bases, with 2 bases of the junction left unmatched. CDR1 and CDR2 (germline): GTSNPN, SVGIG (reference sequence). The CDR3 has 13 residues. The CDR3 coding sequence is TGTGCCTGGAGTGTGACAGGGGAGACTGAAGCTTTCTTT. Residues: CAWSVTGETEAFF.